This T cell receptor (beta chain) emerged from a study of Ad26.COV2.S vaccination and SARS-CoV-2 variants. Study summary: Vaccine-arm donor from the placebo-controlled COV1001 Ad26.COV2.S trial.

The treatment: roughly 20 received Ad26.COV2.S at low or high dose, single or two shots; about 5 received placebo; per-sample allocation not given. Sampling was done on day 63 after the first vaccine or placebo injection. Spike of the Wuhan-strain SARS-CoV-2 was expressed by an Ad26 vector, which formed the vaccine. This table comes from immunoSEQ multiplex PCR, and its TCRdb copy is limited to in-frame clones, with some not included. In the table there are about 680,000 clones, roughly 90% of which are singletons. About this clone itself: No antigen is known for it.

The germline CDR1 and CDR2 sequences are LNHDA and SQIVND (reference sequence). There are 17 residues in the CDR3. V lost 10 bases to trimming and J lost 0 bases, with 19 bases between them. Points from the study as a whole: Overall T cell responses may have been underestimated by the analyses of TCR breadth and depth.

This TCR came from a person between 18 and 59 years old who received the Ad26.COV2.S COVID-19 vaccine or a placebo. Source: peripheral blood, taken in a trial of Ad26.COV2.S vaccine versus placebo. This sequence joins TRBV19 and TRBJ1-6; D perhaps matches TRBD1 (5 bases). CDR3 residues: CATRNSGTSSYNSPLHF. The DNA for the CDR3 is TGTGCCACCCGTAACTCAGGGACCAGCTCCTATAATTCACCCCTCCACTTT.